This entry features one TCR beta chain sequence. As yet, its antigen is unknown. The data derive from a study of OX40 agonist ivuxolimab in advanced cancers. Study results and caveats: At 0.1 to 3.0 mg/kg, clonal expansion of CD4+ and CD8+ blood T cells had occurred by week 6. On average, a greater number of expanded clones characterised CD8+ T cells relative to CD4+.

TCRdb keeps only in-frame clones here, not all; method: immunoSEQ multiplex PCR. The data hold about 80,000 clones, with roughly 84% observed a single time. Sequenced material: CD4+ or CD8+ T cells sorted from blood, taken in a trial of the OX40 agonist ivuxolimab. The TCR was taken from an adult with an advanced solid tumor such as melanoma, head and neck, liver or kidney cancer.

This CDR3 reads CASSPSLASGYEQYF. The CDR3 region has the DNA TGTGCCAGCAGCCCATCCCTGGCTAGCGGGTACGAGCAGTACTTC. The genes are TRBV7-2 and TRBJ2-7; 8 bases match TRBD2. CDR1 and CDR2 (germline): SGHTA, FQGNSA. The CDR3 length is 15 residues. Losses at the gene ends were 5 bases for V and 4 bases for J; bases not matched to a gene: 10.